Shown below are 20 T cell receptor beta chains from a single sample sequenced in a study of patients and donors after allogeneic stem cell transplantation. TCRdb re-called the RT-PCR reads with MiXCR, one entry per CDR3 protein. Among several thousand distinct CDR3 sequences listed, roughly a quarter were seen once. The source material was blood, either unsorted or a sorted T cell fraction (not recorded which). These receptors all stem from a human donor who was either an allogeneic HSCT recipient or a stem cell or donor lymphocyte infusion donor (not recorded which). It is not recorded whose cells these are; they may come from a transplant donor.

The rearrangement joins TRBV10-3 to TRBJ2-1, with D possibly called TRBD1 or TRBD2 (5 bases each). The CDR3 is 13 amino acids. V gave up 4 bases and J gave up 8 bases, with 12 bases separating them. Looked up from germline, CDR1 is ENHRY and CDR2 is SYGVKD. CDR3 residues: CAISVVVGDEQFF. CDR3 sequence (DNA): TGTGCCATCAGTGTCGTAGTGGGGGATGAGCAGTTCTTC.

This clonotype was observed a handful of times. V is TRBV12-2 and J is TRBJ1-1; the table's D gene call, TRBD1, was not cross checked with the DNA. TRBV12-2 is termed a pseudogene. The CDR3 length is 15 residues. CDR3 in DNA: TGTGCAAGTCGCTTCGACAGGGGGCCGGACACTGAAGCTTTCTTT. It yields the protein CASRFDRGPDTEAFF.

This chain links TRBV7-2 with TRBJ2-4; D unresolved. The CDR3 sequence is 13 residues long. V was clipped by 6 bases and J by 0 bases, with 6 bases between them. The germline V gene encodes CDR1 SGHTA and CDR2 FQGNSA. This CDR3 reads CASSPPAKNIQYF. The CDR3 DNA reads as TGTGCCAGCAGTCCCCCAGCCAAAAACATTCAGTACTTC.

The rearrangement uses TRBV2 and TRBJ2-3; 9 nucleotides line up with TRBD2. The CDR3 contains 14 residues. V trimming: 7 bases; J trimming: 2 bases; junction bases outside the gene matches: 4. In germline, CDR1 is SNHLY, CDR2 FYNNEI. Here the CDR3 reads CASTPSGNTDTQYF. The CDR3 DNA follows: TGTGCCAGCACCCCTAGCGGGAACACAGATACGCAGTATTTT.

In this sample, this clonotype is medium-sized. The CDR3 nucleotides read TGCAGCGCTCAGGGGACGCTAAGTAGTTCCTACGAGCAGTACTTC. Its protein is CSAQGTLSSSYEQYF. This rearrangement joins TRBV29-1 to TRBJ2-7; maybe TRBD1 (6 bases). The ends were cut back, 7 bases at V and 1 base at J, with 20 bases in the middle. Germline V gives CDR1 SQVTM, CDR2 ANQGSEA. The CDR3 is made up of 15 amino acids.

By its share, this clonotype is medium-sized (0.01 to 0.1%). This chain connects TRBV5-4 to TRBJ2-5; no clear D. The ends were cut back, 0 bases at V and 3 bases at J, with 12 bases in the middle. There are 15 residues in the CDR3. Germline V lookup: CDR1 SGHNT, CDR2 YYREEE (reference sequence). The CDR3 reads CASSLVGDAEETQYF. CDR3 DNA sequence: TGTGCCAGCAGCTTGGTGGGCGACGCAGAAGAGACCCAGTACTTC. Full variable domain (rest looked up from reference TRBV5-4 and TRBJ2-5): ETGVTQSPTHLIKTRGQQVTLRCSSQSGHNTVSWYQQALGQGPQFIFQYYREEENGRGNFPPRFSGLQFPNYSSELNVNALELDDSALYLCASSLVGDAEETQYFGPGTRLLVL.

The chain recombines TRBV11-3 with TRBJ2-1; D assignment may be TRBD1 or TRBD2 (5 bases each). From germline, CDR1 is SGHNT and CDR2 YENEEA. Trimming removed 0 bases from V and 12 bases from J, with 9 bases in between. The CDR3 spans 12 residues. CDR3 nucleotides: TGTGCCAGCAGCTTAGACTGGGGGTGGCAGTTCTTC. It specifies CASSLDWGWQFF.

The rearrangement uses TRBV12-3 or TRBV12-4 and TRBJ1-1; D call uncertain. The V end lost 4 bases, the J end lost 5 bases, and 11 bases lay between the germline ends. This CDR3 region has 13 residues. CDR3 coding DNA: TGTGCCAGCAGTTACAAGGTCAGGACTGAAGCTTTCTTT. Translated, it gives CASSYKVRTEAFF.

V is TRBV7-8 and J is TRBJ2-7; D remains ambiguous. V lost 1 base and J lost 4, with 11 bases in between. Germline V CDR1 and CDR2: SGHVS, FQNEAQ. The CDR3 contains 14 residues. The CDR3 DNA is TGTGCCAGCAGCTTAGGTCCGACTGCTTACGAGCAGTACGTC. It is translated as CASSLGPTAYEQYV.

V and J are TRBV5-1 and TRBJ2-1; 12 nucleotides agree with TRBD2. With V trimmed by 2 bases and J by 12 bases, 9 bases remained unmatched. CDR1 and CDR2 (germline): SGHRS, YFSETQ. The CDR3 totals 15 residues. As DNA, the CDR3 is TGCGCCAGCAGCTTAGCACTAGCGGGAGGAAGCGTGCAGTTCTTC. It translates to CASSLALAGGSVQFF. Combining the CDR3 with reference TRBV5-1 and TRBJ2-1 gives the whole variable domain KAGVTQTPRYLIKTRGQQVTLSCSPISGHRSVSWYQQTPGQGLQFLFEYFSETQRNKGNFPGRFSGRQFSNSRSEMNVSTLELGDSALYLCASSLALAGGSVQFFGPGTRLTVL.

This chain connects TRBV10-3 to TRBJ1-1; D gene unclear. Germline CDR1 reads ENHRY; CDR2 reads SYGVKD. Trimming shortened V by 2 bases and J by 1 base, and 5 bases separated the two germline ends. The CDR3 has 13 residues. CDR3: CAISEPGNTEAFF. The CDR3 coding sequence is TGTGCCATCAGTGAGCCGGGGAACACTGAAGCTTTCTTT.

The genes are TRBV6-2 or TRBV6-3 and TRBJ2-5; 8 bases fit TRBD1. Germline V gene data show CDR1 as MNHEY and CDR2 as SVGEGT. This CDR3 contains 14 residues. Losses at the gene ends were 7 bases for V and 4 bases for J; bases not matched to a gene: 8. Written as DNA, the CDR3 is TGTGCCAGCACCTATCCAGGGGGCGTAGAGACCCAGTACTTC. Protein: CASTYPGGVETQYF.

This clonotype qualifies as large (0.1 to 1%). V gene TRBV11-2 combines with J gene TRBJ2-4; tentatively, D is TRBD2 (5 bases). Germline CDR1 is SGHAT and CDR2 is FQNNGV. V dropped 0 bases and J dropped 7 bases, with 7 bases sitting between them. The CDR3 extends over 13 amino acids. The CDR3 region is CASSLDRGNIQYF. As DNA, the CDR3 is TGTGCCAGCAGCTTAGATCGAGGGAACATTCAGTACTTC.

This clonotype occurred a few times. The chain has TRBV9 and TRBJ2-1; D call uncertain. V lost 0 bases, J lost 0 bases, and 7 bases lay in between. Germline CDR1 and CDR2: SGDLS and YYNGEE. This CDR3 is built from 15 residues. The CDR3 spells CASSVGVSSYNEQFF. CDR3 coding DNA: TGTGCCAGCAGCGTAGGTGTTAGCTCCTACAATGAGCAGTTCTTC.

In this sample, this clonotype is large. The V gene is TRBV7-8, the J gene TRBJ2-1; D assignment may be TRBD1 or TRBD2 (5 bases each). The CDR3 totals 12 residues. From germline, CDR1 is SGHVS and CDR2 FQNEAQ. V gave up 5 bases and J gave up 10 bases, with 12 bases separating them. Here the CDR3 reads CASSDGTEEQFF. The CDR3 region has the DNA TGTGCCAGCAGCGATGGGACGGAAGAGCAGTTCTTC.

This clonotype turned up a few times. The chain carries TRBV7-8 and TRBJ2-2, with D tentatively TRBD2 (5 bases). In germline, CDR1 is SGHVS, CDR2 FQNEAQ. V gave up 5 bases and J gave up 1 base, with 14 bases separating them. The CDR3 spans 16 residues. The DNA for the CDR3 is TGTGCCAGCAGCCCCGTCTTCGGGGTGAACACCGGGGAGCTGTTTTTT. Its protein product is CASSPVFGVNTGELFF. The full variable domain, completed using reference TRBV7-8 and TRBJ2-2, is GAGVSQSPRYKVAKRGQDVALRCDPISGHVSLFWYQQALGQGPEFLTYFQNEAQLDKSGLPSDRFFAERPEGSVSTLKIQRTQQEDSAVYLCASSPVFGVNTGELFFGEGSRLTVL.

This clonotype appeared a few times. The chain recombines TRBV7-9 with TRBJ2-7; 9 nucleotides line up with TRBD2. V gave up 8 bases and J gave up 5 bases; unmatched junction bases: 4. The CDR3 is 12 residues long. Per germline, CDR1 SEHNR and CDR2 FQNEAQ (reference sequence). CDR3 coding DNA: TGTGCCAGCGGCGGGAGGGACAACGAGCAGTACTTC. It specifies CASGGRDNEQYF.

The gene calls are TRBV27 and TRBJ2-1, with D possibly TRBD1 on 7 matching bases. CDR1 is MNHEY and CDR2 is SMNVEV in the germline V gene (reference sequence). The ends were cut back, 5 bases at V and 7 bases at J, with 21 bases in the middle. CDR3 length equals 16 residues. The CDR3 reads CASSLSFPPGGNEQFF. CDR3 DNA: TGTGCCAGCAGTCTCTCCTTCCCTCCAGGGGGGAATGAGCAGTTCTTC.

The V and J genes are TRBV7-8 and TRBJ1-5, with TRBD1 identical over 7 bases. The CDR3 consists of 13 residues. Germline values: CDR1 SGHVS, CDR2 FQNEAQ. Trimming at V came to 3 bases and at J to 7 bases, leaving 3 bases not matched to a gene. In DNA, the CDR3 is TGTGCCAGCAGCTTTACAGGGGCCCAGCCCCAGCATTTT. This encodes CASSFTGAQPQHF. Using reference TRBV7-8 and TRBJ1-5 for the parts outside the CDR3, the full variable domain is GAGVSQSPRYKVAKRGQDVALRCDPISGHVSLFWYQQALGQGPEFLTYFQNEAQLDKSGLPSDRFFAERPEGSVSTLKIQRTQQEDSAVYLCASSFTGAQPQHFGDGTRLSIL.

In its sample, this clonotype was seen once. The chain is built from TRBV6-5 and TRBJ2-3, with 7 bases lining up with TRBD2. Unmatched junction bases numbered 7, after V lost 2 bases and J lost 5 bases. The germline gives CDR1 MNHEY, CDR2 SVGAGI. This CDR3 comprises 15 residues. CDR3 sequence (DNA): TGTGCCAGCAGTTACGTCCGGGGGGAGGGAGATACGCAGTATTTT. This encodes CASSYVRGEGDTQYF.